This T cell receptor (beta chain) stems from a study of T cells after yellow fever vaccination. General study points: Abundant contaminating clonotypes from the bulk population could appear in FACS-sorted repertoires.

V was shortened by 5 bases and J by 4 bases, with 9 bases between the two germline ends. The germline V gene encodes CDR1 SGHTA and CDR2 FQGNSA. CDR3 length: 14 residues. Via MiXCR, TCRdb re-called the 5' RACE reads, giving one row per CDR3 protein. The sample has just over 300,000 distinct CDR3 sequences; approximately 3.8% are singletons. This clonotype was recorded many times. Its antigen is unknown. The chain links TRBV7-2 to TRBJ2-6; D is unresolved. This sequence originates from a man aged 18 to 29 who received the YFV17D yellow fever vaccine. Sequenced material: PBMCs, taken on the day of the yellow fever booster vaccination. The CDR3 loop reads CASSANWGANVLTF. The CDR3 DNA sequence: TGTGCCAGCAGCGCTAATTGGGGGGCCAACGTCCTGACTTTC. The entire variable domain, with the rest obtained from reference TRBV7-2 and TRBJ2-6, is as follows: GAGVSQSPSNKVTEKGKDVELRCDPISGHTALYWYRQSLGQGLEFLIYFQGNSAPDKSGLPSDRFSAERTGGSVSTLTIQRTQQEDSAVYLCASSANWGANVLTFGAGSRLTVL.